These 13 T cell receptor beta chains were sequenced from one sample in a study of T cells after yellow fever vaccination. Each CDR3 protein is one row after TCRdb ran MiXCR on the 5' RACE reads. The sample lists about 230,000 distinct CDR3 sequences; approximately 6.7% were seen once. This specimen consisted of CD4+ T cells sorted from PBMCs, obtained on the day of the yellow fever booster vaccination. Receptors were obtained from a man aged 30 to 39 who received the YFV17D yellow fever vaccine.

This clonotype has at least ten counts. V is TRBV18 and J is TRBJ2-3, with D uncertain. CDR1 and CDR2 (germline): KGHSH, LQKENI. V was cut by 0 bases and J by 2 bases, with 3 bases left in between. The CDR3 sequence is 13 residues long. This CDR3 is CASSPPNTDTQYF. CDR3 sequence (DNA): TGTGCCAGCTCACCACCAAACACAGATACGCAGTATTTT.

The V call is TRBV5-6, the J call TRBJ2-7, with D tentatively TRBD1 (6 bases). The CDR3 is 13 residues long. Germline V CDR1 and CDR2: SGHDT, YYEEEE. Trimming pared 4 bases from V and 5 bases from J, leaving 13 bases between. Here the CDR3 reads CASSLTGHDEQYF. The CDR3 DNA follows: TGTGCCAGCAGCCTAACAGGGCACGACGAGCAGTACTTC.

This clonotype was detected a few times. The CDR3 reads CASSLPGLDNEQFF. For the CDR3, the DNA is TGTGCCAGCAGCTTACCGGGACTAGACAATGAGCAGTTCTTC. The chain has TRBV11-3 and TRBJ2-1, with TRBD2 matching 8 bases. Germline CDR1 and CDR2: SGHNT and YENEEA. V dropped 2 bases and J dropped 5; count of bases not matched to a gene: 2. The CDR3 runs to 14 residues.

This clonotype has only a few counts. CDR3: CASSLGRTQYF. In DNA, the CDR3 is TGTGCCAGCAGCTTAGGCCGGACCCAGTACTTC. This chain joins TRBV11-2 and TRBJ2-5; D is uncertain. The V and J ends lost 1 base and 7 bases respectively, with 4 bases between them. From germline, CDR1 is SGHAT and CDR2 FQNNGV. CDR3 size: 11 residues.

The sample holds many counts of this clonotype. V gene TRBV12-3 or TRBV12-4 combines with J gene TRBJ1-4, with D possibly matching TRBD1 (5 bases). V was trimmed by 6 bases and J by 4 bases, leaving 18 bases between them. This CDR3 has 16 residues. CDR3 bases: TGTGCCAGCAGCCCTGGCGGGGGAGGCGGTAATGAAAAACTGTTTTTT. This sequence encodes CASSPGGGGGNEKLFF.

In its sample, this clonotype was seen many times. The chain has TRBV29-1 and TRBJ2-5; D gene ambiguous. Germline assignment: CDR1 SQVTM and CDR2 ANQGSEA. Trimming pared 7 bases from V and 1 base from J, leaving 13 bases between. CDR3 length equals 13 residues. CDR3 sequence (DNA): TGCAGCGCCCGACGCACAGTCCAAGAGACCCAGTACTTC. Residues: CSARRTVQETQYF.

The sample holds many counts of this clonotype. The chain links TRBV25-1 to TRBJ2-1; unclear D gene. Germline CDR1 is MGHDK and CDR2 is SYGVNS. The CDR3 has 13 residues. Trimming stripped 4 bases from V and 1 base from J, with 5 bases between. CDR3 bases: TGTGCCAGCAGTGCCCCGTCCTACAATGAGCAGTTCTTC. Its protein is CASSAPSYNEQFF.

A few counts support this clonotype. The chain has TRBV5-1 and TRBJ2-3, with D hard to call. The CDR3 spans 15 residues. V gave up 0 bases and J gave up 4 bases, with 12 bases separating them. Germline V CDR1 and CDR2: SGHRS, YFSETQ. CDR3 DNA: TGCGCCAGCAGCTTGGCCATGGTAGCTGCAGATACGCAGTATTTT. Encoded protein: CASSLAMVAADTQYF.

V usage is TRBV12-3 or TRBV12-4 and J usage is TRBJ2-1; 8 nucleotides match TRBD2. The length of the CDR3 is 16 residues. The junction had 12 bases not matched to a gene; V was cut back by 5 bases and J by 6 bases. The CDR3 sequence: CASSPGSGRASNEQFF. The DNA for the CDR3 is TGTGCCAGCAGTCCCGGCTCCGGGAGGGCTTCCAATGAGCAGTTCTTC.

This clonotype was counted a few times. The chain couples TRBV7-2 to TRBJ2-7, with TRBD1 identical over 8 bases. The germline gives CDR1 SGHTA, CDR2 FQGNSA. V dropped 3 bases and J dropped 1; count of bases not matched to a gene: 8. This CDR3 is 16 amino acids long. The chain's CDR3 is CASSLGPGQESYEQYF. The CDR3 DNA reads TGTGCCAGCAGCTTGGGGCCGGGACAGGAATCCTACGAGCAGTACTTC.

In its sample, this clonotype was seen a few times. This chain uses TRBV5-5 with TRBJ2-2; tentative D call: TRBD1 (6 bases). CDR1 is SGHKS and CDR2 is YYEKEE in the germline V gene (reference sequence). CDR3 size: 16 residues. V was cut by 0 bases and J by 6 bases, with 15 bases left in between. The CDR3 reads CASSLVADRFSGELFF. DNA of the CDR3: TGTGCCAGCAGCTTGGTGGCCGACAGGTTTTCCGGGGAGCTGTTTTTT.

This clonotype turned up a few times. The CDR3 sequence: CASTRGTNAEQFF. CDR3 bases: TGTGCCAGCACTCGAGGTACGAATGCTGAGCAGTTCTTC. The genes are TRBV5-6 and TRBJ2-1; D is uncertain. V lost 6 bases and J 9 bases, leaving 16 bases between the germline ends. The CDR3 has 13 amino acids. Germline values: CDR1 SGHDT, CDR2 YYEEEE.

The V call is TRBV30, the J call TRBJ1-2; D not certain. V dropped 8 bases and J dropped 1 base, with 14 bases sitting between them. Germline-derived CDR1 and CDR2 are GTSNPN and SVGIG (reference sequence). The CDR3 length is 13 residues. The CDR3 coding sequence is TGTGCCGGAGGAACCCTAAATAACTATGGCTACACCTTC. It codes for CAGGTLNNYGYTF. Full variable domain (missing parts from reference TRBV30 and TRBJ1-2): SQTIHQWPATLVQPVGSPLSLECTVEGTSNPNLYWYRQAAGRGLQLLFYSVGIGQISSEVPQNLSASRPQDRQFILSSKKLLLSDSGFYLCAGGTLNNYGYTFGSGTRLTVV.